This note documents a single T cell receptor beta chain sequence. As yet, its antigen is unknown. Here immunoSEQ multiplex PCR was the method, and the copy in TCRdb shows in-frame clones only, minus some. The profile covers some 190,000 clones, with roughly 90% appearing a single time and over 1.5% taken by the ten largest. This entry belongs to a study of T cell responses to AZD1222 COVID-19 vaccine. Study-wide results and limits: Vaccination with two AZD1222 doses was followed by a rise in Spike-specific TCR breadth and depth. Repertoire sampling was restricted to post-peak T cell response timepoints. A mostly white British donor set with more females was recruited, and clonal diversity was possibly underestimated. The reported proportion of spike-specific TCRs targeting unmutated variant regions was nearly half.

This specimen consisted of peripheral blood, obtained 28 days after the second AZD1222 dose. The origin of this receptor is an adult who received the AZD1222 COVID-19 vaccine.

This CDR3 reads CASSLGSLGGGSNQPQHF. As DNA, the CDR3 is TGTGCCAGCAGTTTAGGATCCTTGGGGGGGGGAAGCAATCAGCCCCAGCATTTT. The V call is TRBV28, the J call TRBJ1-5, with D tentatively TRBD1 (5 bases). The CDR3 extends over 18 amino acids. Trimming took 2 bases from V and 1 from J, leaving 18 bases between them. The germline gives CDR1 MDHEN, CDR2 SYDVKM.